Sequencing of this T cell receptor beta chain was carried out in a study of blood T cell repertoires in COVID-19. Study-level background: T cells, B-cell-depleted T cells, or PBMCs supplied cDNA or gDNA.

As handled by the study authors: Estimation of nucleated cell counts was performed using reference gene primer amplification. Sequencing was performed with immunoSEQ multiplex PCR; in TCRdb, only in-frame clones are kept and a portion is missing. From that table come the V and J calls and clone size; the DNA was used to work out D and trimming. The sample holds some 150,000 clones, about 87% seen once. Germline-derived CDR1 and CDR2 are ENHRY and SYGVKD. The CDR3 loop spans 13 amino acids. After removal of 9 bases from V and 6 bases from J, the junction contained 5 bases not matched to a gene. The chain has TRBV10-3 and TRBJ1-4, with TRBD1 matching over 9 bases. The TCR comes from a woman aged 40 to 49 with acute or convalescent COVID-19. Sequencing was performed on peripheral blood. The CDR3, as DNA: TGTGCCATACAGGGGGCCCCGTATGAAAAACTGTTTTTT. Its translation: CAIQGAPYEKLFF.